The 10 T cell receptor beta chains below were found in one sample sequenced in a study of T cell repertoires in cytomegalovirus infection. MiXCR was run by TCRdb on the reads, yielding one entry per CDR3 protein. The repertoire holds roughly 320,000 distinct CDR3 sequences, with more than 8% as singletons. What was sequenced was PBMCs. These receptors all come from a human donor in good health (CMV status not recorded). Some clones in this sample may be carry-over from other donors' samples.

This clonotype appeared a few times. This rearrangement joins TRBV7-2 to TRBJ2-3; 11 bases are shared with TRBD2. The CDR3 covers 17 residues. Germline V gene lookup returns CDR1 SGHTA and CDR2 FQGNSA. With 5 bases clipped from V and 0 bases from J, the junction kept 7 bases outside the gene matches. In DNA form, the CDR3 reads TGTGCCAGCAGCGTTAGCGGGGGGGCCGGGAGCACAGATACGCAGTATTTT. This sequence encodes CASSVSGGAGSTDTQYF.

This clonotype was seen a single time. V is TRBV20-1 and J is TRBJ2-7; D assignment may be TRBD1 or TRBD2 (6 bases each). CDR1 is DFQATT and CDR2 is SNEGSKA in the germline V gene (reference sequence). V was pared by 3 bases and J by 3 bases, with 21 bases between. This CDR3 is 16 amino acids long. The chain's CDR3 is CSARQRGQIRLYEQYF. CDR3 nucleotides: TGCAGTGCTAGGCAACGGGGGCAGATCCGACTCTACGAGCAGTACTTC.

The chain carries TRBV5-5 and TRBJ1-2; D not resolved. The germline V gene encodes CDR1 SGHKS and CDR2 YYEKEE (reference sequence). V was cut by 3 bases and J by 4 bases, with 13 bases left in between. There are 14 residues in the CDR3. For the CDR3, the DNA is TGTGCCAGCAGCTCCCAGGCACTTTCCTATGGCTACACCTTC. It translates to CASSSQALSYGYTF.

The chain carries TRBV6-5 and TRBJ2-5; 8 positions agree with TRBD2. CDR1 is MNHEY and CDR2 is SVGAGI in the germline V gene. The CDR3 has 14 amino acids. Trimming took 8 bases from V and 3 from J; bases not matched to a gene: 8. The DNA for the CDR3 is TGTGCCAGCGTCCGCGGGGGGCCGGAAGAGACCCAGTACTTC. Amino acids: CASVRGGPEETQYF.

This clonotype has a count of ten or more. CDR3 bases: TGTGCCAGCAGCTTAGGGCCAGCGGGAGACTTTAGGAGCTCCTACAATGAGCAGTTCTTC. Residues: CASSLGPAGDFRSSYNEQFF. V is TRBV7-2 and J is TRBJ2-1, with 8 positions matching TRBD2. V lost 1 base, J lost 0 bases, and 14 bases stayed unmatched. Germline CDR1 is SGHTA and CDR2 is FQGNSA. CDR3 length: 20 amino acids.

This clonotype was seen ten or more times. The chain uses TRBV28 and TRBJ2-2; 9 bases map to TRBD2. CDR1 is MDHEN, CDR2 SYDVKM, per germline. J was trimmed by 3 bases and V by 7 bases; bases with no gene match: 24. CDR3 length: 21 amino acids. Here the CDR3 reads CASIPATGRGVAGDHTGELFF. The CDR3 region has the DNA TGTGCCAGCATCCCAGCGACAGGCAGGGGGGTAGCGGGAGATCACACCGGGGAGCTGTTTTTT.

This clonotype was picked up many times. The chain joins TRBV7-2 to TRBJ2-5, with D hard to call. Germline V gives CDR1 SGHTA, CDR2 FQGNSA. CDR3 size: 12 residues. V lost 4 bases and J lost 6, with 9 bases in between. CDR3 DNA sequence: TGTGCCAGCAGCTCGGCAGAGCAGACCCAGTACTTC. It translates to CASSSAEQTQYF.

The chain joins TRBV12-3 or TRBV12-4 to TRBJ2-4; the D gene is possibly TRBD2 (6 bases). CDR3 length equals 13 residues. V dropped 0 bases and J dropped 9 bases, with 9 bases sitting between them. The CDR3 spells CASSLAEGGIQYF. Here the CDR3 DNA reads TGTGCCAGCAGTTTAGCGGAGGGAGGCATTCAGTACTTC.

The V gene is TRBV7-6, the J gene TRBJ2-3, with unresolved D. The length of the CDR3 is 13 residues. Trimming removed 5 bases at V and 4 bases at J, with 10 bases between. CDR1 is SGHVS and CDR2 is FNYEAQ in the germline V gene. CDR3 protein: CASSLLVADTQYF. CDR3 nucleotides: TGTGCCAGCAGCCTCTTAGTGGCAGATACGCAGTATTTT.

The count of this clonotype is one. A much larger clone differs by one base, so this may be a read error. This chain joins TRBV7-8 and TRBJ2-7; D assignment may be TRBD1 or TRBD2 (6 bases each). The germline CDR1 and CDR2 sequences are SGHVS and FQNEAQ. V lost 7 bases to trimming and J lost 2 bases, with 21 bases between them. This CDR3 contains 16 residues. As DNA, the CDR3 is TGTGCCAGCATCCTCAGAGGGGGGTGGGACCCCTACGAGCAGTACTTC. Its protein product is CASILRGGWDPYEQYF. Together with reference TRBV7-8 and TRBJ2-7, the CDR3 gives the full variable domain: GAGVSQSPRYKVAKRGQDVALRCDPISGHVSLFWYQQALGQGPEFLTYFQNEAQLDKSGLPSDRFFAERPEGSVSTLKIQRTQQEDSAVYLCASILRGGWDPYEQYFGPGTRLTVT.